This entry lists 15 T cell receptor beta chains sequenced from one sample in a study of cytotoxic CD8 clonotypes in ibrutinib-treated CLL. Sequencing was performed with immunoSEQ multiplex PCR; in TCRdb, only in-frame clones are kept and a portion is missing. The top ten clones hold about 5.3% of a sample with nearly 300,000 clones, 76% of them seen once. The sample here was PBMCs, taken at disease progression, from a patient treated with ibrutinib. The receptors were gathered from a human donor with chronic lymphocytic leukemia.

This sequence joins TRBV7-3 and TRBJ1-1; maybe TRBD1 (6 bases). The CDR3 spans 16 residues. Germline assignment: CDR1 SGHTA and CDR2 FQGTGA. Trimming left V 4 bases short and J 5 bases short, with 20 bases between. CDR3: CASSSLQGPFWTEAFF. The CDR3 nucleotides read TGTGCCAGCAGCTCCCTACAGGGTCCCTTTTGGACTGAAGCTTTCTTT.

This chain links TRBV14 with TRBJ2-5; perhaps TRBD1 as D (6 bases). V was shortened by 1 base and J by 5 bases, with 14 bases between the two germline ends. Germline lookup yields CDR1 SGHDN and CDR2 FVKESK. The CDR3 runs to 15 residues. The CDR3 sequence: CASSQVMGAGETQYF. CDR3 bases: TGTGCCAGCAGCCAAGTAATGGGGGCCGGGGAGACCCAGTACTTC.

The CDR3 nucleotides are TGTGCCAGCAGCTGGACCGGGACTAGCATTACAGATACGCAGTATTTT. Its protein product is CASSWTGTSITDTQYF. This chain uses TRBV11-2 with TRBJ2-3, with 9 bases fitting TRBD2. The V gene end was trimmed by 4 bases and the J gene end by 3 bases; junction bases not matched to a gene: 8. The CDR3 runs 16 residues. Germline CDR1 SGHAT, CDR2 FQNNGV.

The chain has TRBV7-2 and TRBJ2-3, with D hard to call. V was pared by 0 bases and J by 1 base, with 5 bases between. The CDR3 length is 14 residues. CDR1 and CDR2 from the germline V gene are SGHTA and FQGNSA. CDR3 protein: CASSLAMGTDTQYF. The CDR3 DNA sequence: TGTGCCAGCAGCTTAGCGATGGGCACAGATACGCAGTATTTT. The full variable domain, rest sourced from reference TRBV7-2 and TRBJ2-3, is GAGVSQSPSNKVTEKGKDVELRCDPISGHTALYWYRQSLGQGLEFLIYFQGNSAPDKSGLPSDRFSAERTGGSVSTLTIQRTQQEDSAVYLCASSLAMGTDTQYFGPGTRLTVL.

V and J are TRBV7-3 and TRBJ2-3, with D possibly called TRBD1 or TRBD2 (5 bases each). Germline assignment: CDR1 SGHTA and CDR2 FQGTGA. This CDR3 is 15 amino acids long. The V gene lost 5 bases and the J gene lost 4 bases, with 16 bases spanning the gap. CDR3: CASSQGGTHSDTQYF. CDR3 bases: TGTGCCAGCAGCCAAGGTGGGACCCACTCAGATACGCAGTATTTT.

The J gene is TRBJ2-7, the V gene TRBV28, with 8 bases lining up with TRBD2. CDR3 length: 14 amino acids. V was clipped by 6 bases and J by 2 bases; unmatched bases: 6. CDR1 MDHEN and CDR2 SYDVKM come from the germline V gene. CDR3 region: CASSPGLVTYEQYF. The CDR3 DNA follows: TGTGCCAGCAGCCCGGGACTAGTAACCTACGAGCAGTACTTC.

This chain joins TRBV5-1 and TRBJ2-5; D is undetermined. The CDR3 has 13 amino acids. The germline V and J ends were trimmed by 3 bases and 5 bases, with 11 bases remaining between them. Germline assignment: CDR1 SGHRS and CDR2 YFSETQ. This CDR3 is CASSSASVETQYF. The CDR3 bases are TGCGCCAGCAGCTCGGCCTCTGTTGAGACCCAGTACTTC.

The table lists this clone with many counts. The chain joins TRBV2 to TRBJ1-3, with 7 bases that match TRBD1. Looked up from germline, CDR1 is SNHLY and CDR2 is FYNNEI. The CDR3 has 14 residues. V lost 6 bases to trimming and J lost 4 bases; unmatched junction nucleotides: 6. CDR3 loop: CASRNRGGGNTIYF. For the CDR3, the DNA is TGTGCCAGCAGAAACAGGGGAGGAGGAAACACCATATATTTT. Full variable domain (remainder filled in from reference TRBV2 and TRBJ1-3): EPEVTQTPSHQVTQMGQEVILRCVPISNHLYFYWYRQILGQKVEFLVSFYNNEISEKSEIFDDQFSVERPDGSNFTLKIRSTKLEDSAMYFCASRNRGGGNTIYFGEGSWLTVV.

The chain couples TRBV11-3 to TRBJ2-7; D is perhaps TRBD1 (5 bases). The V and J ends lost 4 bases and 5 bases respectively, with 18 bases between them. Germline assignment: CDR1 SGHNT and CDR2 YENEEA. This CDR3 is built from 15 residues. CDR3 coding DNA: TGTGCCAGCAGCTCCGGCGGTTCCCAGGGAAACGAGCAGTACTTC. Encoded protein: CASSSGGSQGNEQYF.

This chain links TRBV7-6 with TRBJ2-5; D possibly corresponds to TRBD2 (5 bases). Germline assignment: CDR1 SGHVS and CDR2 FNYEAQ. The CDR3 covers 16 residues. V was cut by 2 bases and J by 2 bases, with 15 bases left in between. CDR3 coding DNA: TGTGCCAGCAGCTTAATGTTCTCGAGGGTGCAAGAGACCCAGTACTTC. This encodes CASSLMFSRVQETQYF.

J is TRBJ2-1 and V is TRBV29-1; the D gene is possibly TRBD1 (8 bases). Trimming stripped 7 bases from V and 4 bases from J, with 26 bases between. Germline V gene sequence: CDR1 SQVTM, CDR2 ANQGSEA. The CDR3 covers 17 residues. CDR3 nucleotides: TGCAGCGGTACGGGACAGGTTTCTAGCGGTACTTACAATGAGCAGTTCTTC. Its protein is CSGTGQVSSGTYNEQFF.

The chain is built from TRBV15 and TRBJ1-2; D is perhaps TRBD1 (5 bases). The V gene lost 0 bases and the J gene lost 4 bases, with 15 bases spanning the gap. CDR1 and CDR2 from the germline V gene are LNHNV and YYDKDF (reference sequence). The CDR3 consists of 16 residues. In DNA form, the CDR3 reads TGTGCCACCAGCAGAGATGGGGCAGGATCGTTCTATGGCTACACCTTC. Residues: CATSRDGAGSFYGYTF.

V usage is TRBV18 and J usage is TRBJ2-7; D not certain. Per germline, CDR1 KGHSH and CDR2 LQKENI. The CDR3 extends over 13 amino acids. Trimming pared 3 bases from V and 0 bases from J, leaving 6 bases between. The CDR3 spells CASSPPVSYEQYF. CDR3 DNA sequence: TGTGCCAGCTCACCGCCTGTCTCCTACGAGCAGTACTTC.

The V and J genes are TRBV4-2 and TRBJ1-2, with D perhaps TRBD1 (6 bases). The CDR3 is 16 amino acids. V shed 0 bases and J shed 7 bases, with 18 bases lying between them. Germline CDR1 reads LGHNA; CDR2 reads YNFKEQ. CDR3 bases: TGTGCCAGCAGCCAAGATATAACAGGGAGAATAGGTGGCTACACCTTC. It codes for CASSQDITGRIGGYTF.

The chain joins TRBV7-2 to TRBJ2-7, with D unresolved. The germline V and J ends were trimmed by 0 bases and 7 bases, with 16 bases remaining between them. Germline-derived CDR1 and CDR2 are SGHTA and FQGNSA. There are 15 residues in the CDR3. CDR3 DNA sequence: TGTGCCAGCAGCTTAGCGCGATTTAGTACCCGGGAGCAGTACTTC. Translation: CASSLARFSTREQYF.